Listed below are T cell receptor beta chains from one sample, sequenced in a study of CD8+ T cells in alopecia areata. The table came from immunoSEQ multiplex PCR; TCRdb's copy has only in-frame clones and leaves some out. The sample gives over 60,000 clones, more than 45% of which show up once; roughly 22% is in the top ten. The sample in question was CD8+ T cells sorted from blood, obtained between weeks 36 and 40, from a patient treated with tofacitinib. Every receptor here comes from a human donor with alopecia areata. The CDR3 runs from the conserved cysteine through the conserved F or W. The order of the fields is J gene, D gene, V gene, clone size, CDR3 DNA, CDR3 protein. A D gene is named only where the DNA matches it firmly. Rows give clone size only sometimes, using once, few, many, or a class for an expanded clone.

j_gene: TRBJ2-2; d_gene: TRBD2; v_gene: TRBV29-1; abundance: few; CDR3nt: TGCAGCCTTCGGACTAGCGGCACCGGGGAGCTGTTTTTT; CDR3aa: CSLRTSGTGELFF
j_gene: TRBJ2-1; d_gene: TRBD1; v_gene: TRBV27; abundance: once; CDR3nt: TGTGCCAGCAGACGAGACGGGACAGAGCTCTTC; CDR3aa: CASRRDGTELF
j_gene: TRBJ2-5; d_gene: .; v_gene: TRBV9; abundance: once; CDR3nt: TGTGCCAGCAGCGTAGTTGGAGGGAGGGAGACCCAGTACTTC; CDR3aa: CASSVVGGRETQYF
j_gene: TRBJ2-7; d_gene: .; v_gene: TRBV6-1; abundance: .; CDR3nt: TGTGCCAGCAAACCCGAGGAGCTCTACGAGCAGTACTTC; CDR3aa: CASKPEELYEQYF
j_gene: TRBJ2-7; d_gene: .; v_gene: TRBV29-1; abundance: few; CDR3nt: TGCAGCGTTGAAGGGGGGCAGAGCTACGAGCAGTACTTC; CDR3aa: CSVEGGQSYEQYF
j_gene: TRBJ1-1; d_gene: .; v_gene: TRBV29-1; abundance: .; CDR3nt: TGCAGCGTTGGACGGTTGAACACTGAAGCTTTCTTT; CDR3aa: CSVGRLNTEAFF
j_gene: TRBJ2-3; d_gene: .; v_gene: TRBV7-9; abundance: .; CDR3nt: TGTGCCAGCAGCTTGACTAATCGAGGCACAGATACGCAGTATTTT; CDR3aa: CASSLTNRGTDTQYF
j_gene: TRBJ2-1; d_gene: TRBD2; v_gene: TRBV29-1; abundance: .; CDR3nt: TGCAGCGTTGTCCTAGCGGAATCCTACAATGAGCAGTTCTTC; CDR3aa: CSVVLAESYNEQFF
j_gene: TRBJ2-1; d_gene: TRBD1; v_gene: TRBV25-1; abundance: .; CDR3nt: TGTGCCAGCAGTGAATCCCGGGACAGAATAAACAATGAGCAGTTCTTC; CDR3aa: CASSESRDRINNEQFF
j_gene: TRBJ2-5; d_gene: .; v_gene: TRBV19; abundance: .; CDR3nt: TGTGCCAGTAAAGGAGGGCCGTTTGAGACCCAGTACTTC; CDR3aa: CASKGGPFETQYF
j_gene: TRBJ2-2; d_gene: .; v_gene: TRBV7-3; abundance: .; CDR3nt: TGTGCCAGCAGCTTAACCCAGCGGATGAACACCGGGGAGCTGTTTTTT; CDR3aa: CASSLTQRMNTGELFF
j_gene: TRBJ2-5; d_gene: .; v_gene: TRBV7-9; abundance: .; CDR3nt: TGTGCCAGCAGCCCTAATACCAGGGTAGAAGAGACCCAGTACTTC; CDR3aa: CASSPNTRVEETQYF
j_gene: TRBJ1-1; d_gene: .; v_gene: TRBV5-1; abundance: once; CDR3nt: TGCGCCAGCAGCCCCACAGACGGCATGAACACTGAAGCTTTCTTT; CDR3aa: CASSPTDGMNTEAFF
j_gene: TRBJ2-7; d_gene: TRBD2; v_gene: TRBV4-3; abundance: few; CDR3nt: TGCGCCAGCAGCCCACAACGTTCCAGCGGGAGGTGGGAGCAGTACTTC; CDR3aa: CASSPQRSSGRWEQYF
j_gene: TRBJ1-2; d_gene: .; v_gene: TRBV4-1; abundance: .; CDR3nt: TGCGCCAGCAGCCAAGTCCTCGGGGGATGGGATGGCTACACCTTC; CDR3aa: CASSQVLGGWDGYTF
j_gene: TRBJ1-2; d_gene: .; v_gene: TRBV30; abundance: .; CDR3nt: TGTGCCTGGAGTGTTGGAGGGTCGGACTATGGCTACACCTTC; CDR3aa: CAWSVGGSDYGYTF
j_gene: TRBJ1-1; d_gene: .; v_gene: TRBV29-1; abundance: few; CDR3nt: TGCAGCTCCCCCTCCTTGGAGGGAGCTGAAGCTTTCTTT; CDR3aa: CSSPSLEGAEAFF
j_gene: TRBJ1-2; d_gene: .; v_gene: TRBV29-1; abundance: .; CDR3nt: TGCAGCGTTCGGACAGCTCTTAACTATGGCTACACCTTC; CDR3aa: CSVRTALNYGYTF
j_gene: TRBJ1-5; d_gene: .; v_gene: TRBV30; abundance: .; CDR3nt: TGTGCCTGGAAACCAGGGAATAATCAGCCCCAGCATTTT; CDR3aa: CAWKPGNNQPQHF
j_gene: TRBJ2-7; d_gene: TRBD1; v_gene: TRBV4-1; abundance: .; CDR3nt: TGCGCCAGCAGCCAGGGGACAGGGGACGAGCAGTACTTC; CDR3aa: CASSQGTGDEQYF
j_gene: TRBJ2-7; d_gene: .; v_gene: TRBV4-1; abundance: .; CDR3nt: TGCGCCAGCAGCCAAGGAGCCAGCTCCTACGAGCAGTACTTC; CDR3aa: CASSQGASSYEQYF
j_gene: TRBJ2-2; d_gene: .; v_gene: TRBV28; abundance: .; CDR3nt: TGTGCCAGCAGTGGTAGGACCGGGGAGCTGTTTTTT; CDR3aa: CASSGRTGELFF
j_gene: TRBJ2-7; d_gene: .; v_gene: TRBV28; abundance: .; CDR3nt: TGTGCCAGCTTGAAGGCGGGATCTTCCTACGAGCAGTACTTC; CDR3aa: CASLKAGSSYEQYF
j_gene: TRBJ1-5; d_gene: TRBD1; v_gene: TRBV9; abundance: few; CDR3nt: TGTGCCAGCAGCGCACACAGGGGAAATCAGCCCCAGCATTTT; CDR3aa: CASSAHRGNQPQHF